The 4 T cell receptor beta chains reported below all come from one sample, sequenced in a study of blood T cell repertoires in COVID-19. TCRdb keeps only in-frame clones here, not all; method: immunoSEQ multiplex PCR. The sample yields 70,000 to 100,000 clones, nearly 90% seen once. The sequenced material came from peripheral blood. Receptor source: an elderly woman with active or convalescent COVID-19.

The chain employs TRBV19 and TRBJ1-1; D remains unclear. Germline CDR1 and CDR2: LNHDA and SQIVND (reference sequence). V lost 1 base, J lost 7 bases, and 7 bases lay in between. There are 12 residues in the CDR3. The CDR3 nucleotides are TGTGCCAGTAGTATAGTACCGAGTGAAGCTTTCTTT. It specifies CASSIVPSEAFF.

This chain joins TRBV7-2 and TRBJ1-1, with TRBD1 as a possible D gene (5 bases). The V end was cut by 7 bases, the J end by 5 bases, with 14 bases between. The CDR3 covers 13 residues. Germline CDR1 SGHTA, CDR2 FQGNSA. The CDR3: CASILFRGTEAFF. The CDR3 DNA is TGTGCCAGCATTCTATTCCGGGGGACTGAAGCTTTCTTT.

The chain uses TRBV29-1 and TRBJ2-2; possible D gene TRBD1, 7 bases. The CDR3 extends over 13 amino acids. V lost 6 bases to trimming and J lost 4 bases, with 12 bases between them. Germline V lookup: CDR1 SQVTM, CDR2 ANQGSEA. The CDR3, as DNA: TGCAGCGTGCGGGACAGTTCCACCGGGGAGCTGTTTTTT. Translated: CSVRDSSTGELFF.

In DNA form, the CDR3 reads TGTGCCAGTAGTAAGGCCCCACAGGGAAACACTGAAGCTTTCTTT. Its protein product is CASSKAPQGNTEAFF. The rearrangement uses TRBV19 and TRBJ1-1; D perhaps matches TRBD1 (6 bases). This CDR3 spans 15 amino acids. V dropped 4 bases and J dropped 2 bases, with 14 bases sitting between them. Germline-derived CDR1 and CDR2 are LNHDA and SQIVND (reference sequence). Supplemented by reference TRBV19 and TRBJ1-1, the full variable domain reads DGGITQSPKYLFRKEGQNVTLSCEQNLNHDAMYWYRQDPGQGLRLIYYSQIVNDFQKGDIAEGYSVSREKKESFPLTVTSAQKNPTAFYLCASSKAPQGNTEAFFGQGTRLTVV.